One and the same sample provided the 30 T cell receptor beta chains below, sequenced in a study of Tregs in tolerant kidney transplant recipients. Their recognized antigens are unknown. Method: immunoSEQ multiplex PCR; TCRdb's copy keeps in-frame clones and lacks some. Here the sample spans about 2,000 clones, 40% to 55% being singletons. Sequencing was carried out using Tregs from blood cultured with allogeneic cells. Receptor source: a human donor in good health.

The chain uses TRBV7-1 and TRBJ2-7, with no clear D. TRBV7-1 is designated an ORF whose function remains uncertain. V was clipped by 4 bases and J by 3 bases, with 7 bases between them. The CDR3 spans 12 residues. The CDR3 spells CASSLNSYEQYF. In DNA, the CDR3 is TGTGCCAGCAGCTTAAACAGCTACGAGCAGTACTTC.

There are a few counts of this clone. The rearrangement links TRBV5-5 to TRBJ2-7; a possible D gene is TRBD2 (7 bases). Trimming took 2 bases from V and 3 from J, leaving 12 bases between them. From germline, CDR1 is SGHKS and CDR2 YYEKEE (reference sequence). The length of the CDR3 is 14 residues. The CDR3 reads CASSLRGADYEQYF. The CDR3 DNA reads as TGTGCCAGCAGCTTACGGGGGGCGGACTACGAGCAGTACTTC.

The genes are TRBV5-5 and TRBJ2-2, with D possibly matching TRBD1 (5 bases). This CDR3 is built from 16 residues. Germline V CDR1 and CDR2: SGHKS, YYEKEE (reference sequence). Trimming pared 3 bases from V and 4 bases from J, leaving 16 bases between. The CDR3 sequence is CASSSGPRATTGELFF. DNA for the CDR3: TGTGCCAGCAGCTCTGGGCCCAGGGCGACCACCGGGGAGCTGTTTTTT. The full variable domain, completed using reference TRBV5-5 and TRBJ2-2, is DAGVTQSPTHLIKTRGQQVTLRCSPISGHKSVSWYQQVLGQGPQFIFQYYEKEERGRGNFPDRFSARQFPNYSSELNVNALLLGDSALYLCASSSGPRATTGELFFGEGSRLTVL.

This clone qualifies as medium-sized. CDR3 DNA sequence: TGTGCCATCAAAAGGGACGCGCTGGGGGATACGCAGTATTTT. Amino acid sequence: CAIKRDALGDTQYF. The chain employs TRBV10-3 and TRBJ2-3, with D perhaps assigned TRBD1 or TRBD2 (5 bases each). V was pared by 7 bases and J by 6 bases, with 17 bases between. The germline V gene encodes CDR1 ENHRY and CDR2 SYGVKD. There are 14 residues in the CDR3.

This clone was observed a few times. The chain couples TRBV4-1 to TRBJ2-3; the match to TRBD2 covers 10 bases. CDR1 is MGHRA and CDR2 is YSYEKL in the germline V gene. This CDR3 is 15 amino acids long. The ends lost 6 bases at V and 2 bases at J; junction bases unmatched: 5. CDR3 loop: CASRRTSGFTDTQYF. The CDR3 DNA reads TGCGCCAGCAGACGGACTAGCGGATTCACAGATACGCAGTATTTT.

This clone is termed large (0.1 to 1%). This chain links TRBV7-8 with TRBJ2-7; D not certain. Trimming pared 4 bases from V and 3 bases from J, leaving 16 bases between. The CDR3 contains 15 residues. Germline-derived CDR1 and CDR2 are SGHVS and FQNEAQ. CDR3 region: CASSSGSILNYEQYF. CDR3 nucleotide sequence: TGTGCCAGCAGCTCCGGGTCGATATTAAACTACGAGCAGTACTTC.

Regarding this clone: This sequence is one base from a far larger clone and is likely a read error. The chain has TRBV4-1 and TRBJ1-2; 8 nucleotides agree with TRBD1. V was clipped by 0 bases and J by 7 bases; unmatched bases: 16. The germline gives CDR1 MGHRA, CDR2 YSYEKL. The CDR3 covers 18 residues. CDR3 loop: CASSQDLRLETGDFGYTF. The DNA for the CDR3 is TGCGCCAGCAGCCAAGATCTCCGGCTCGAGACAGGGGATTTTGGCTACACCTTC.

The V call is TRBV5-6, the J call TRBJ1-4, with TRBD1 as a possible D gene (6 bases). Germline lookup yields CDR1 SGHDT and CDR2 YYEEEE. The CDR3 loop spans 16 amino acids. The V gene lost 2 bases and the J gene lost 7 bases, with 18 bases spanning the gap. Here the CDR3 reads CASSFLQGYKAEKLFF. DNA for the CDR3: TGTGCCAGCAGCTTTTTACAGGGTTACAAGGCTGAAAAACTGTTTTTT.

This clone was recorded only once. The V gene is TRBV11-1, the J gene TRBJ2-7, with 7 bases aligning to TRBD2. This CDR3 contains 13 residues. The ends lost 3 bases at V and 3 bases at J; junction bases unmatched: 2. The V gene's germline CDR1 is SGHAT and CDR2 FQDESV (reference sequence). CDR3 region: CASSLGEGYEQYF. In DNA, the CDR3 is TGTGCCAGCAGCTTGGGGGAGGGCTACGAGCAGTACTTC.

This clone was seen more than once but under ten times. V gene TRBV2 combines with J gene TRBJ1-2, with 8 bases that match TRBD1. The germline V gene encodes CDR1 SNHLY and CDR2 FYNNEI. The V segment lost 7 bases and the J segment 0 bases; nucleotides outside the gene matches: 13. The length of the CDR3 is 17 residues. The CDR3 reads CASMDRDNLRTNYGYTF. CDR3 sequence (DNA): TGTGCCAGCATGGACAGGGACAACCTACGTACTAACTATGGCTACACCTTC.

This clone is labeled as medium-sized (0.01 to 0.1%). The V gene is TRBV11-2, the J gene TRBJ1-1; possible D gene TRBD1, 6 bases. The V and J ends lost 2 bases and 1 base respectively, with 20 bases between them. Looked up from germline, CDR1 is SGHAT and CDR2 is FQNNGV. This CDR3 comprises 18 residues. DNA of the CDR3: TGTGCCAGCAGCTTAAGGTGGCGCCGGACAGCGGGGAACACTGAAGCTTTCTTT. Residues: CASSLRWRRTAGNTEAFF.

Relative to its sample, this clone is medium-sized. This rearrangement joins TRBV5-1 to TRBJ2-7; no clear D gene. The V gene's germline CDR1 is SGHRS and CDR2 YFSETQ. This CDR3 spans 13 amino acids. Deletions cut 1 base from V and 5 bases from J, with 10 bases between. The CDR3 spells CASSLPPGNEQYF. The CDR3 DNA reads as TGCGCCAGCAGCTTGCCCCCCGGTAACGAGCAGTACTTC.

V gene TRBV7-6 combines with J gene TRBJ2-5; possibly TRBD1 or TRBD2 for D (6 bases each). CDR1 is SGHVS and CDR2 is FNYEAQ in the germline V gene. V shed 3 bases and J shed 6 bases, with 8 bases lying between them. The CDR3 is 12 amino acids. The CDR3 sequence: CASSFGGQTQYF. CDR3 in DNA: TGTGCCAGCAGCTTTGGGGGGCAGACCCAGTACTTC.

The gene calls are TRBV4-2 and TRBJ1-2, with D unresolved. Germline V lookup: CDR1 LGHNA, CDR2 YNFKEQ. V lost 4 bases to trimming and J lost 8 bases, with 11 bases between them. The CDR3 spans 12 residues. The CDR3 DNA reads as TGTGCCAGCAGCCCTCTTCGATTCGGCTACACCTTC. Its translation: CASSPLRFGYTF.

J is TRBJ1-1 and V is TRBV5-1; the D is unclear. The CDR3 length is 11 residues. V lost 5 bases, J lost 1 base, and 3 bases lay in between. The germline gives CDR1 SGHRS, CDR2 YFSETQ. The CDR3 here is CASRANTEAFF. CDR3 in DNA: TGCGCCAGCAGGGCGAACACTGAAGCTTTCTTT.

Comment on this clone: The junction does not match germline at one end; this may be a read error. Here the CDR3 reads CASSEQDRGNEKLFF. CDR3 nucleotide sequence: TGTGCCAGCAGTGAACAGGACAGGGGTAATGAAAAACTGTTTTTT. The V call is TRBV10-3, the J call TRBJ1-4, with 9 bases matching TRBD1. The CDR3 runs to 15 residues. Germline CDR1 and CDR2: ENHRY and SYGVKD.

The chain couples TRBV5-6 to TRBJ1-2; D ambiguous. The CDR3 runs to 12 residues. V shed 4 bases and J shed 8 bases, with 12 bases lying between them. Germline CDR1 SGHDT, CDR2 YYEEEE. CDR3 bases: TGTGCCAGCAGCCCTCTTCGATTCGGCTACACCTTC. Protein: CASSPLRFGYTF.

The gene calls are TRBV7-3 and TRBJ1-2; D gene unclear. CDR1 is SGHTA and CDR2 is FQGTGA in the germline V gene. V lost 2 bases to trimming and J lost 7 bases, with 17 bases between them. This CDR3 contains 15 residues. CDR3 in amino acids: CASSLVLGSTGGYTF. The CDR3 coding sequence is TGTGCCAGCAGCTTAGTGTTGGGATCCACGGGTGGCTACACCTTC.

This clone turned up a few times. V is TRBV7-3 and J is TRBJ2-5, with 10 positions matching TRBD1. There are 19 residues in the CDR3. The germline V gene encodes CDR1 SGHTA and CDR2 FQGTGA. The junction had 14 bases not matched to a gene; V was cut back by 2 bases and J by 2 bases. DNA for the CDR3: TGTGCCAGCAGCTTAGTAAGAGGTACTAGGGACAGGGGTCAAGAGACCCAGTACTTC. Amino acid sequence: CASSLVRGTRDRGQETQYF. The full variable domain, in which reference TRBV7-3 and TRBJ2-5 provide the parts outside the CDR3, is GAGVSQTPSNKVTEKGKYVELRCDPISGHTALYWYRQSLGQGPEFLIYFQGTGAADDSGLPNDRFFAVRPEGSVSTLKIQRTERGDSAVYLCASSLVRGTRDRGQETQYFGPGTRLLVL.

The CDR3 nucleotides are TGCGCCAGCAGCTTGGGATCTGGAAACACCATATATTTT. Encoded protein: CASSLGSGNTIYF. The chain is built from TRBV5-1 and TRBJ1-3; no firm D call. Germline CDR1 and CDR2: SGHRS and YFSETQ. V was trimmed by 0 bases and J by 1 base, leaving 2 bases between them. The CDR3 runs to 13 residues.

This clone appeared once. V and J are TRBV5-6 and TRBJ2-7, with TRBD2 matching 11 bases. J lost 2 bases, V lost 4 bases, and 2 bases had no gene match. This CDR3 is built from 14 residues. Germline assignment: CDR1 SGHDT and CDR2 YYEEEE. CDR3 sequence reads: CASSRLAGPYEQYF. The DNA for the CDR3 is TGTGCCAGCAGCAGACTAGCGGGACCCTACGAGCAGTACTTC.

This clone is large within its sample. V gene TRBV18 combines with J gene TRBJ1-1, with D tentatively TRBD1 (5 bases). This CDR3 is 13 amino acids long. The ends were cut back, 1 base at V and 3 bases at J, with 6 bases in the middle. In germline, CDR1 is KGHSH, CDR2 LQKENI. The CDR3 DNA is TGTGCCAGCTCACCACGGGGGGACACTGAAGCTTTCTTT. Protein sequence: CASSPRGDTEAFF.

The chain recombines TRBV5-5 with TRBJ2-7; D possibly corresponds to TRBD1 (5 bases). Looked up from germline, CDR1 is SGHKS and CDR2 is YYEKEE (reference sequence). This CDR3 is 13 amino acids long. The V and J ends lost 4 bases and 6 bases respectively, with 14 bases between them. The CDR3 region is CASSPGLVVEQYF. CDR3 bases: TGTGCCAGCAGCCCAGGGTTGGTCGTCGAGCAGTACTTC.

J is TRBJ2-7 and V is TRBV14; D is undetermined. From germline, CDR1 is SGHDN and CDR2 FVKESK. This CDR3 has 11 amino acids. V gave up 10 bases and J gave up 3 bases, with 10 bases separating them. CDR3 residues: CATLLLYEQYF. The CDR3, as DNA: TGTGCCACCCTCCTACTCTACGAGCAGTACTTC.

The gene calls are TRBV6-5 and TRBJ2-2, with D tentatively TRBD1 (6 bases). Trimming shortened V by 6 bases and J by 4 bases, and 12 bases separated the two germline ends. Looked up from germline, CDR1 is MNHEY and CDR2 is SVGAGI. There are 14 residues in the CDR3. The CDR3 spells CASRRPGVTGELFF. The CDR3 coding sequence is TGTGCCAGCAGAAGACCAGGGGTCACCGGGGAGCTGTTTTTT.

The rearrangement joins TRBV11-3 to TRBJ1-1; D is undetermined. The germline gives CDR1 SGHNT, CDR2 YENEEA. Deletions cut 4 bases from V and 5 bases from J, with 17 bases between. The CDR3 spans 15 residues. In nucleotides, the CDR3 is TGTGCCAGCAGCTACCAGACGGGGTTAGGGACTGAAGCTTTCTTT. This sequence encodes CASSYQTGLGTEAFF. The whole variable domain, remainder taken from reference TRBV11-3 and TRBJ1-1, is EAGVVQSPRYKIIEKKQPVAFWCNPISGHNTLYWYLQNLGQGPELLIRYENEEAVDDSQLPKDRFSAERLKGVDSTLKIQPAELGDSAVYLCASSYQTGLGTEAFFGQGTRLTVV.

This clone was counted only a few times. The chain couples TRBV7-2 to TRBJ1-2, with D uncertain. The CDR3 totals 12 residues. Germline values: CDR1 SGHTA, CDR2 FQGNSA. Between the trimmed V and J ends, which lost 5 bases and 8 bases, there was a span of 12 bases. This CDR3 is CASSPLRFGYTF. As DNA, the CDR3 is TGTGCCAGCAGCCCTCTTCGATTCGGCTACACCTTC.

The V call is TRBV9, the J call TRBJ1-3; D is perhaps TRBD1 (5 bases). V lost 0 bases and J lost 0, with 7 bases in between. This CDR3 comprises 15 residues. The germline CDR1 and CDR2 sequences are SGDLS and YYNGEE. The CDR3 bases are TGTGCCAGCAGCGTAGAGGGGATCTCTGGAAACACCATATATTTT. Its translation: CASSVEGISGNTIYF. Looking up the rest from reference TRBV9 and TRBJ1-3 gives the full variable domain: DSGVTQTPKHLITATGQRVTLRCSPRSGDLSVYWYQQSLDQGLQFLIQYYNGEERAKGNILERFSAQQFPDLHSELNLSSLELGDSALYFCASSVEGISGNTIYFGEGSWLTVV.

The CDR3 bases are TGTGCCAGTAGTATAGGTGGGGGGGACAGCTACGAGCAGTACTTC. Translating it yields CASSIGGGDSYEQYF. This rearrangement joins TRBV19 to TRBJ2-7; D possibly matches TRBD1 or TRBD2 (7 bases each). The CDR3 is 15 amino acids. The V gene's germline CDR1 is LNHDA and CDR2 SQIVND (reference sequence). The ends were cut back, 1 base at V and 3 bases at J, with 13 bases in the middle.

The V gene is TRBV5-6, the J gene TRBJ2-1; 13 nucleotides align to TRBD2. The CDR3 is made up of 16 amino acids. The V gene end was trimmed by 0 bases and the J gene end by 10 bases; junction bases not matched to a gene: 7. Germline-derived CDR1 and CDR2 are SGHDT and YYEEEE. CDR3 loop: CASSLVGTSGMREQFF. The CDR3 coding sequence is TGTGCCAGCAGCTTGGTTGGGACTAGCGGGATGAGAGAGCAGTTCTTC.